This TCR beta chain derives from a study of shared clonotypes between healthy human individuals (dated by TCRdb to about 2020). Regarding the study in general: The cohort comprised a couple of women and three men aged 18 to 49 years. For each donor, three plates each were used for CD4 naive and CD4 memory, two plates were used for CD8 naive, and one plate was used for CD8 memory. Different laboratories and diverse techniques were used to prepare libraries and sequence TCR repertoires, to increase sequencing depth and limit assay-specific biases. The study deeply sequenced blood TCR repertoires of 5 or 6 healthy adults to estimate repertoire size and the extent of clonotype sharing between individuals. Per donor, leukapheresis produced somewhere between about 0.85 and 8.9 billion PBMCs.

TCR CDR3 regions were amplified from genomic DNA by multiplex PCR using the deep immunoSEQ assay. Genomic DNA extracted from each cell subset was distributed evenly over all wells of several immunoSEQ 96-well plates, and each plate served as one replicate. For sorted subsets, approximately 200 ng of genomic DNA, equivalent to 30,000 or so T cell genomes, went into each replicate PCR. The purified libraries were quantified using a Qubit 3.0 fluorometer, sized with a Bioanalyzer 2100, and then quantified again using the KAPA Library Quantification kit. A separate single-read 150-cycle Illumina NextSeq 550 flow cell was used to sequence each immunoSEQ 96-well plate. In the source study's methods: Because the immunoSEQ output included only junctional sequences and no quality scores, the filtering could not be the same as the filtering used for full-length reads. To assign V/J genes and CDR3, sequences were annotated against IMGT germline references using PyIR, a Python wrapper for IgBLAST v1.9. Reads were filtered out if the reads had weak V/J assignments (E-value above 1e-6), no CDR3, stop codons, out-of-frame junctions, or ambiguous translated residues. A V3J clonotype was defined by an identical inferred V gene, J gene, and CDR3 amino acid sequence. To compute the percentage overlap between repertoires, the number of shared unique clonotypes was divided by the size of the smaller repertoire. Repertoire richness was assessed with RTK rarefaction, the Chao1 estimator, and Recon v2.1 estimates of unobserved clonotypes. OLGA was used to compute generation probabilities for all TCRbeta clonotypes that the gDNA method yielded from a few donors. Here the immuneACCESS table is served through TCRdb, limited to in-frame sequences with V and J called. Missing clones are a known gap in these copies; in checked studies unresolved V genes cover under half, and the rest lacks a known reason. That table is the source of V, J and clone size, and D and trimming were worked out from the DNA. For this sample there are some 2 million clones; approximately 95% appear just once. More than 0.95% of the sample is taken by the ten largest.

CD8 naive samples were CD45RO-negative cells positively selected for CCR7, giving a CD45RA+CCR7+ population that excluded TemRA cells. The donors were healthy, HIV-negative adults with no recently reported acute infections or vaccinations. All donors were Caucasian adults living in Nashville, Tennessee, USA. Blood was obtained by leukapheresis, after which PBMCs were separated by Ficoll-Histopaque density gradient centrifugation and cryopreserved in liquid nitrogen vapor phase. Analytical flow cytometry was used to check the purity and quantity of each magnetically sorted T cell population. Genomic DNA was isolated from each sorted fraction and quantified by UV absorbance on a Nanodrop 2000c. Points on this clone: The specificity of this receptor is unknown. No base-level quality is on record; no much larger clone is a single base apart.

Overall study results and their limits: The genetic and exposure-history diversity represented was limited by the small number of donors. Sharing across a few donors was observed for about 5% of naive CD4, over 3% of naive CD8, over 2% of memory CD4, and about 0.38% of memory CD8 clonotypes. Larger estimated clonotype richness was generally found for naive subsets than for memory subsets. Pairwise subsampling led to the expectation that sequencing depth would affect the degree of clonotype sharing among donors. Only blood was sampled, and tissue TCR repertoires likely differ from those in blood. Rarefaction of sorted-subset datasets indicated incomplete sequencing despite the large sequencing depth. Higher generation probabilities were observed for clonotypes shared by all four sorted-subset donors than for non-shared clonotypes.

What was sequenced was naive CD8+ T cells sorted from blood. The sample's cell subset or site label is to be understood as: CD45RA+CCR7+. The TCR sequence derives from a young man in good health.

The DNA is as follows: TGTGCCAGCACCCAGCTACTAGGCGGGGGGGGCACAGATACGCAGTATTTT. This sequence encodes CASTQLLGGGGTDTQYF. The chain links TRBV7-9 with TRBJ2-3, with TRBD2 identical over 9 junction bases. Relative to germline, V is missing 7 bases and J is missing 1 base, with 12 bases of the junction outside any gene match. CDR1 and CDR2 are drawn from the germline V gene (reference sequence): SEHNR, FQNEAQ. From the cysteine through the phenylalanine, the CDR3 covers 17 amino acids. Just the 51-base CDR3 DNA is kept, in frame starting at base 1.